This record looks at one T cell receptor beta chain sequence and its context. The data were obtained in a study of PD-L1 blockade in urothelial cancer. Study background: Administration of atezolizumab to patients began in about 2014, at 1,200 mg intravenously every 3 weeks. Blood analysis was done at 3 weeks (second dose) and 6 weeks after treatment began.

Spike-ins of synthetic TCR analog templates went into each PCR. Profiled with immunoSEQ multiplex PCR; TCRdb holds only in-frame clones, not every one. The table lists tens of thousands of clones, about four fifths of them singletons. This receptor was identified in a man in his 70s with urothelial cancer. The sample in question was PBMCs, obtained around atezolizumab (anti-PD-L1) treatment.

CDR3 residues: CASTPGRGRIEQYF. CDR3 in DNA: TGTGCCAGCACCCCTGGCAGGGGGCGGATCGAGCAGTACTTC. This chain links TRBV2 with TRBJ2-7; 8 bases line up with TRBD1. The CDR3 runs 14 residues. V was clipped by 7 bases and J by 6 bases; unmatched bases: 11. Germline V CDR1 and CDR2: SNHLY, FYNNEI.